A selection of T cell receptor beta chains follows, all from one sample in a study of blood T cell repertoires in COVID-19. This table comes from immunoSEQ multiplex PCR, and its TCRdb copy is limited to in-frame clones, with some not included. The repertoire holds around 30,000 clones, with 90% as singletons. The sequenced sample was peripheral blood. All receptors come from a man aged 55-75 years with active COVID-19. The conserved cysteine and the conserved F or W are not part of the CDR3 here. Each record gives: V gene, J gene, CDR3 length, CDR3 protein.

>TRBV4-1|TRBJ1-5|15
ASSQDVQIYSNQPQH
>TRBV24-1|TRBJ2-5|15
ATSDPGTSGVWETQY
>TRBV2|TRBJ1-2|14
ASSRTVLLSNYGYT
>TRBV6-6|TRBJ2-1|13
ASGLSASSYNEQF
>TRBV7-6|TRBJ2-2|15
ASRSTGGPTNTGELF
>TRBV11-2|TRBJ1-4|13
ASSLDQGIIEKLF
>TRBV3-1/TRBV3-2|TRBJ2-6|13
ASSRGGAGANVLT
>TRBV19|TRBJ2-3|14
ASSIGADRLTDTQY
>TRBV7-2|TRBJ2-5|13
ASSPPARPFETQY
>TRBV2|TRBJ1-6|13
ASSEVARGGSPLH
>TRBV6-5|TRBJ1-2|10
ATREANYGYT
>TRBV28|TRBJ1-2|12
ASTLQGGNYGYT